Presented here are 23 T cell receptor beta chains from one specimen sequenced in a study of spatial heterogeneity in lung cancer. These receptors have no known antigen. General study results and limits: Within tumors, counts of expanded alpha and beta TCRs tracked tumor mutation counts.

This sample's time point: sample taken at primary tumor resection. TCRdb re-called the 5' RACE reads through MiXCR, storing one row per CDR3 protein. There are about 18,000 distinct CDR3 sequences in the sample; roughly 7% occur only once, and 20% to 25% lies in the top ten. The input for sequencing was lung tumor tissue, taken at surgery. The receptors here all came from a female donor with early-stage non-small cell lung cancer.

Ten or more counts support this clonotype. The chain combines TRBV7-8 with TRBJ2-7, with D perhaps TRBD1 (6 bases). V was pared by 4 bases and J by 6 bases, with 16 bases between. This CDR3 has 14 amino acids. Per the germline V gene, CDR1 is SGHVS and CDR2 is FQNEAQ. The CDR3 spells CASSSFQTGSEQYF. CDR3 nucleotide sequence: TGTGCCAGCAGCTCCTTTCAGACAGGATCCGAGCAGTACTTC.

The V gene is TRBV30, the J gene TRBJ1-3, with 9 bases aligning to TRBD1. The germline CDR1 and CDR2 sequences are GTSNPN and SVGIG (reference sequence). V shed 1 base, J shed 4 bases, and the junction held 5 bases outside the gene matches. The CDR3 runs 15 residues. CDR3 sequence (DNA): TGTGCCTGGAGTGCCCCGGACAGGGGAGGAAACACCATATATTTT. It translates to CAWSAPDRGGNTIYF. Filled out from reference TRBV30 and TRBJ1-3, the complete variable domain reads SQTIHQWPATLVQPVGSPLSLECTVEGTSNPNLYWYRQAAGRGLQLLFYSVGIGQISSEVPQNLSASRPQDRQFILSSKKLLLSDSGFYLCAWSAPDRGGNTIYFGEGSWLTVV.

This clonotype was seen ten or more times. The V call is TRBV6-6, the J call TRBJ2-7; D is tentatively TRBD1 or TRBD2 (5 bases each). Germline V gives CDR1 MNHNY, CDR2 SVGAGI (reference sequence). The ends were cut back, 6 bases at V and 4 bases at J, with 13 bases in the middle. The CDR3 has 13 amino acids. In DNA form, the CDR3 reads TGTGCCAGCAGGTCCGGGACCACTTACGAGCAGTACTTC. Its translation is CASRSGTTYEQYF.

This clonotype has just a few counts. The chain recombines TRBV18 with TRBJ2-7, with D perhaps assigned TRBD1 or TRBD2 (5 bases each). Germline assignment: CDR1 KGHSH and CDR2 LQKENI. CDR3 size: 14 residues. V was cut by 6 bases and J by 3 bases, with 15 bases left in between. Here the CDR3 reads CASSLRGDGYEQYF. DNA of the CDR3: TGTGCCAGCTCTTTAAGGGGAGACGGCTACGAGCAGTACTTC.

This clonotype was recorded many times. The chain employs TRBV2 and TRBJ1-2; D may be TRBD1 (5 bases). This CDR3 comprises 13 residues. Germline CDR1 SNHLY, CDR2 FYNNEI. Trimming took off 7 bases at V and 7 bases at J, with 16 bases between the two ends. The CDR3 nucleotides are TGTGCCAGCATACTTACCAGGGAGTCTGGCTACACCTTC. The encoded protein is CASILTRESGYTF. Drawing the rest from reference TRBV2 and TRBJ1-2, the complete variable domain is EPEVTQTPSHQVTQMGQEVILRCVPISNHLYFYWYRQILGQKVEFLVSFYNNEISEKSEIFDDQFSVERPDGSNFTLKIRSTKLEDSAMYFCASILTRESGYTFGSGTRLTVV.

The gene calls are TRBV29-1 and TRBJ2-3, with D perhaps assigned TRBD1 or TRBD2 (5 bases each). From germline, CDR1 is SQVTM and CDR2 ANQGSEA. This CDR3 contains 13 residues. V was clipped by 4 bases and J by 5 bases, with 13 bases between them. CDR3 residues: CSVAGTVQDTQYF. In nucleotides, the CDR3 is TGCAGCGTTGCCGGGACGGTTCAAGATACGCAGTATTTT.

This clonotype was seen at least ten times. The V gene is TRBV12-3 or TRBV12-4, the J gene TRBJ1-2, with TRBD1 matching 10 bases. Unmatched junction bases numbered 8, after V lost 8 bases and J lost 8 bases. CDR3 length equals 13 residues. This chain's CDR3 is CASCLGQGIGYTF. The CDR3 region has the DNA TGTGCCAGCTGCCTGGGACAGGGGATCGGCTACACCTTC.

This clonotype was observed many times. V is TRBV29-1 and J is TRBJ1-4, with D uncertain. Trimming removed 4 bases at V and 5 bases at J, with 8 bases between. Germline loops: CDR1 SQVTM, CDR2 ANQGSEA. The CDR3 is 12 amino acids. CDR3 region: CSVARSNEKLFF. For the CDR3, the DNA is TGCAGCGTTGCCCGGTCGAATGAAAAACTGTTTTTT.

This chain connects TRBV6-5 to TRBJ1-4; D gene unclear. In germline, CDR1 is MNHEY, CDR2 SVGAGI. The CDR3 sequence is 19 residues long. The V end lost 0 bases, the J end lost 0 bases, and 17 bases lay between the germline ends. The CDR3 is CASSYSKSHPQPTNEKLFF. For the CDR3, the DNA is TGTGCCAGCAGTTACTCGAAATCCCACCCACAGCCAACTAATGAAAAACTGTTTTTT.

For this clonotype: A read error may be the cause here, since a much bigger clone is one base away. V gene TRBV7-2 combines with J gene TRBJ2-3; possibly TRBD1 or TRBD2 for D (6 bases each). Germline values: CDR1 SGHTA, CDR2 FQGNSA. This CDR3 region has 16 residues. This chain's CDR3 is CASSLWGAKGTGTQYF. Written as DNA, the CDR3 is TGTGCCAGCAGCTTATGGGGGGCTAAGGGCACAGGTACGCAGTATTTT.

The rearrangement links TRBV13 to TRBJ2-3; D is perhaps TRBD1 (5 bases). V lost 5 bases and J 3 bases, leaving 18 bases between the germline ends. The CDR3 loop spans 16 amino acids. CDR1 is PRHDT, CDR2 FYEKMQ, per germline (reference sequence). CDR3 residues: CASSPSQGMVTDTQYF. CDR3 DNA sequence: TGTGCCAGCAGCCCCTCTCAGGGAATGGTTACAGATACGCAGTATTTT.

This clonotype was counted ten times or more. V gene TRBV7-2 combines with J gene TRBJ2-3; TRBD2 might be the D (7 bases). The CDR3 has 14 amino acids. Germline CDR1 and CDR2: SGHTA and FQGNSA. Trimming shortened V by 4 bases and J by 5 bases, and 13 bases separated the two germline ends. This chain's CDR3 is CASSSRGAGDTQYF. The CDR3 DNA is TGTGCCAGCAGCTCACGGGGGGCGGGAGATACGCAGTATTTT. The full variable domain, in which reference TRBV7-2 and TRBJ2-3 provide the parts outside the CDR3, is GAGVSQSPSNKVTEKGKDVELRCDPISGHTALYWYRQSLGQGLEFLIYFQGNSAPDKSGLPSDRFSAERTGGSVSTLTIQRTQQEDSAVYLCASSSRGAGDTQYFGPGTRLTVL.

This clonotype showed up just a few times. One end of the junction does not line up with germline, which may come from a read error. The rearrangement links TRBV28 to TRBJ2-7, with TRBD2 identical over 8 bases. The CDR3 is 14 residues long. Germline V gene data show CDR1 as MDHEN and CDR2 as SYDVKM. CDR3 sequence (DNA): TGTGTCAGCAGCCCGGGGGGGGGCTGGAACGAGCAGTACTTC. This gives the protein CVSSPGGGWNEQYF.

This clonotype was counted only a few times. This chain uses TRBV2 with TRBJ2-2; no reliable D call. The CDR3 is made up of 15 amino acids. Germline CDR1 reads SNHLY; CDR2 reads FYNNEI. V lost 7 bases and J lost 3, with 15 bases in between. As DNA, the CDR3 is TGTGCCAGCACCCTAACACCGATCGACACCGGGGAGCTGTTTTTT. Amino acid sequence: CASTLTPIDTGELFF. The whole variable domain, remainder taken from reference TRBV2 and TRBJ2-2, is EPEVTQTPSHQVTQMGQEVILRCVPISNHLYFYWYRQILGQKVEFLVSFYNNEISEKSEIFDDQFSVERPDGSNFTLKIRSTKLEDSAMYFCASTLTPIDTGELFFGEGSRLTVL.

In regard to this clonotype: This clone may be a read error of a much larger clone one base away. This chain connects TRBV12-3 or TRBV12-4 to TRBJ1-1; no clear D. This CDR3 has 12 residues. The DNA of the CDR3 is TGTGCCAGCAGTTTAAGGGTAACTGCAGCTTTCTTT. This translates into CASSLRVTAAFF.

Sample share makes this clonotype medium-sized. This chain uses TRBV19 with TRBJ2-2; 11 nucleotides match TRBD2. This CDR3 has 17 amino acids. The V and J ends lost 1 base and 4 bases, in that order; junction bases with no gene match: 5. CDR1 is LNHDA and CDR2 is SQIVND in the germline V gene (reference sequence). CDR3 sequence: CASSIGGLAVSTGELFF. CDR3 DNA: TGTGCCAGTAGTATAGGGGGACTAGCGGTGAGCACCGGGGAGCTGTTTTTT. Full variable domain (missing parts from reference TRBV19 and TRBJ2-2): DGGITQSPKYLFRKEGQNVTLSCEQNLNHDAMYWYRQDPGQGLRLIYYSQIVNDFQKGDIAEGYSVSREKKESFPLTVTSAQKNPTAFYLCASSIGGLAVSTGELFFGEGSRLTVL.

The chain is built from TRBV28 and TRBJ2-5, with 16 bases matching TRBD2. Germline trimming cut 6 bases from V and 5 bases from J; bases unmatched to any gene: 12. CDR3 length: 18 amino acids. Germline V gene sequence: CDR1 MDHEN, CDR2 SYDVKM. CDR3 sequence reads: CASRPPGTSGGAAETQYF. The CDR3 nucleotides are TGTGCCAGCAGACCGCCTGGGACTAGCGGGGGGGCCGCGGAGACCCAGTACTTC. The full variable domain, completed using reference TRBV28 and TRBJ2-5, is DVKVTQSSRYLVKRTGEKVFLECVQDMDHENMFWYRQDPGLGLRLIYFSYDVKMKEKGDIPEGYSVSREKKERFSLILESASTNQTSMYLCASRPPGTSGGAAETQYFGPGTRLLVL.

At least ten counts were recorded for this clonotype. The genes are TRBV4-2 and TRBJ2-4; no definite D call. The CDR3 loop spans 13 amino acids. The V gene's germline CDR1 is LGHNA and CDR2 YNFKEQ. The V gene lost 1 base and the J gene lost 8 bases, with 9 bases spanning the gap. The CDR3 is CASSQGYIDIQYF. CDR3 DNA: TGTGCCAGCAGCCAAGGCTACATCGACATTCAGTACTTC.

The V gene is TRBV9, the J gene TRBJ1-1; D remains ambiguous. The CDR3 contains 14 residues. In germline, CDR1 is SGDLS, CDR2 YYNGEE. The V end was cut by 2 bases, the J end by 1 base, with 9 bases between. The CDR3 loop reads CASSVGSKNTEAFF. For the CDR3, the DNA is TGTGCCAGCAGCGTTGGGTCCAAGAACACTGAAGCTTTCTTT.

This clonotype is judged medium-sized. The chain uses TRBV12-3 or TRBV12-4 and TRBJ2-7; perhaps D is TRBD1 or TRBD2 (6 bases each). V lost 3 bases and J lost 6, with 12 bases in between. The CDR3 contains 13 residues. CDR3 sequence: CASSFHGGAEQYF. CDR3 sequence (DNA): TGTGCCAGCAGTTTTCACGGGGGCGCCGAGCAGTACTTC.

This clonotype was seen a few times. The chain employs TRBV29-1 and TRBJ2-7; 7 nucleotides agree with TRBD1. Trimming removed 5 bases from V and 2 bases from J; junction bases left unmatched: 6. The length of the CDR3 is 13 residues. Germline lookup yields CDR1 SQVTM and CDR2 ANQGSEA. The CDR3 DNA reads TGCAGCGTTATAGGGGACAGCACCTACGAGCAGTACTTC. Residues: CSVIGDSTYEQYF.

This clonotype came up many times. The chain uses TRBV2 and TRBJ1-2, with TRBD1 matching over 9 bases. From germline, CDR1 is SNHLY and CDR2 FYNNEI. The CDR3 is made up of 17 amino acids. Unmatched junction bases numbered 13, after V lost 6 bases and J lost 2 bases. The CDR3 coding sequence is TGTGCCAGCAGCCATGGGACAGGGTCGGGATTAAACTATGGCTACACCTTC. Translation: CASSHGTGSGLNYGYTF.

Points on this clonotype: A much larger clone sits a single nucleotide away, making a read error possible. J is TRBJ1-1 and V is TRBV7-9; D remains ambiguous. This CDR3 contains 14 residues. Germline V gene data show CDR1 as SEHNR and CDR2 as FQNEAQ (reference sequence). The CDR3 DNA sequence: TGTGCCAGCAGCTTAGGTGGGGAATACACTGAAGCTCTCTTT. Its protein is CASSLGGEYTEALF.